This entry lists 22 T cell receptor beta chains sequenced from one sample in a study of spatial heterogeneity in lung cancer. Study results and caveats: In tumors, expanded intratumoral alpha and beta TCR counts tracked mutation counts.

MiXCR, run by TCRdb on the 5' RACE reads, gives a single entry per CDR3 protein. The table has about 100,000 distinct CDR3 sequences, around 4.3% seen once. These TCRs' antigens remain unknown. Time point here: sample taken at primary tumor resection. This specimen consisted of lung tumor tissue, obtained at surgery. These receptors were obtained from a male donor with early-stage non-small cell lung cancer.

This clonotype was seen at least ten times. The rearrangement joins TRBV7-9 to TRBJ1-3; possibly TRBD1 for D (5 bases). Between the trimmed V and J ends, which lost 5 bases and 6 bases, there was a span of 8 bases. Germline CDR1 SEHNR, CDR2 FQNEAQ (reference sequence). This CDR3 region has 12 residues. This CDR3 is CASSEQENTIYF. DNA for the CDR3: TGTGCCAGCAGCGAACAGGAAAACACCATATATTTT.

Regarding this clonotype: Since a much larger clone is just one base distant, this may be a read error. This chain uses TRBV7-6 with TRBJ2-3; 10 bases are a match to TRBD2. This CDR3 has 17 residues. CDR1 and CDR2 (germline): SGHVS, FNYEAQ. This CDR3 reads CATSLSGRDPNTDTQYF. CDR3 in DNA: TGTGCCACCAGCTTAAGCGGGAGGGATCCAAACACAGATACGCAGTATTTT.

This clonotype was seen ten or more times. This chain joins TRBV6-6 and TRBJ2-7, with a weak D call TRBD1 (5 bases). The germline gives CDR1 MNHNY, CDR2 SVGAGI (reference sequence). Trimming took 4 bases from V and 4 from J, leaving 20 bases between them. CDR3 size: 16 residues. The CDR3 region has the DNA TGTGCCAGCAGTTCAACCCCGGGCAGGGCCGGTTACGAGCAGTACTTC. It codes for CASSSTPGRAGYEQYF.

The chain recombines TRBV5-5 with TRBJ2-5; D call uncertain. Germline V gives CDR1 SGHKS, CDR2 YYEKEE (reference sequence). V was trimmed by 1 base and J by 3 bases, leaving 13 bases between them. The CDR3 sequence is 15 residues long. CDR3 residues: CASSLWRQVEETQYF. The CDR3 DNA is TGTGCCAGCAGCTTGTGGCGGCAGGTTGAAGAGACCCAGTACTTC.

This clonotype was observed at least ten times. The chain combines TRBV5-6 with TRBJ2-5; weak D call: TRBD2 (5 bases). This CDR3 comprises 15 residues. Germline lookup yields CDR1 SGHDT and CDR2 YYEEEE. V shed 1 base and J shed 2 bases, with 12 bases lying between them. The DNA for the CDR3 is TGTGCCAGCAGCTTGCACAGAAGAGGGCAAGAGACCCAGTACTTC. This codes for CASSLHRRGQETQYF.

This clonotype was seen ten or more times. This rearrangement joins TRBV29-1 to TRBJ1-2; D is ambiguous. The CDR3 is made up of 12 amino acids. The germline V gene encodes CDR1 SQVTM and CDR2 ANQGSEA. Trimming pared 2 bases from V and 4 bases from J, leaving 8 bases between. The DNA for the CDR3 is TGCAGCGTTGAAACCAACCCCTATGGCTACACCTTC. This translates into CSVETNPYGYTF.

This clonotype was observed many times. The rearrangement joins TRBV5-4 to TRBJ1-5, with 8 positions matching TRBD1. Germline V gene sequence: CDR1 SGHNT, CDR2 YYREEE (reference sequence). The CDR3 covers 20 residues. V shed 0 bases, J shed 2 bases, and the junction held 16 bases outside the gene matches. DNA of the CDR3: TGTGCCAGCAGCTTGGATTGGGGACAGGAGGGGGGAAATGGCAATCAGCCCCAGCATTTT. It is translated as CASSLDWGQEGGNGNQPQHF.

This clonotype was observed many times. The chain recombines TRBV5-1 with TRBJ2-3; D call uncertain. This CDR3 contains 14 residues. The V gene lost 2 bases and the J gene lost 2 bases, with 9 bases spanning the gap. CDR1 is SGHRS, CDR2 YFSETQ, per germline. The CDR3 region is CASSLVLTTDTQYF. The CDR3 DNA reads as TGCGCCAGCAGCTTAGTATTGACCACAGATACGCAGTATTTT. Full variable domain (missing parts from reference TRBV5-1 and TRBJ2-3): KAGVTQTPRYLIKTRGQQVTLSCSPISGHRSVSWYQQTPGQGLQFLFEYFSETQRNKGNFPGRFSGRQFSNSRSEMNVSTLELGDSALYLCASSLVLTTDTQYFGPGTRLTVL.

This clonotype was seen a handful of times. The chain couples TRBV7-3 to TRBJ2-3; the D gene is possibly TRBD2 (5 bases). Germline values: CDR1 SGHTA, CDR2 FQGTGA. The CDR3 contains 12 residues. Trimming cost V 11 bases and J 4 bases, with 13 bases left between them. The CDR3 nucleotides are TGTGCCGGACGGGATGGGTCAGATACGCAGTATTTT. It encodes CAGRDGSDTQYF.

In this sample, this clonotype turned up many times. CDR3 DNA sequence: TGTGCCAGCAGTTTAGGGGGGATCACTGAAGCTTTCTTT. This gives the protein CASSLGGITEAFF. V usage is TRBV28 and J usage is TRBJ1-1, with D possibly matching TRBD1 (5 bases). Germline V lookup: CDR1 MDHEN, CDR2 SYDVKM. V lost 2 bases to trimming and J lost 4 bases, with 8 bases between them. The CDR3 has 13 amino acids.

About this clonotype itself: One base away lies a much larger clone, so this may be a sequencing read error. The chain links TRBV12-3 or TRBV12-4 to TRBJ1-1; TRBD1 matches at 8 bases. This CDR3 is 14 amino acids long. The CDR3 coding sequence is TGTGTCAGCAGTATCACAGGGGGTGACACTGAAGCTTTCTTT. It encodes CVSSITGGDTEAFF.

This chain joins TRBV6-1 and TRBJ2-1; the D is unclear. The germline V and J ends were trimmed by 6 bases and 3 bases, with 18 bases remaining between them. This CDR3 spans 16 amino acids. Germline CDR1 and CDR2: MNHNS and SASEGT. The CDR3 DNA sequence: TGTGCCAGCAGACAAGCCCGGGCTACTTACTACAATGAGCAGTTCTTC. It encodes CASRQARATYYNEQFF.

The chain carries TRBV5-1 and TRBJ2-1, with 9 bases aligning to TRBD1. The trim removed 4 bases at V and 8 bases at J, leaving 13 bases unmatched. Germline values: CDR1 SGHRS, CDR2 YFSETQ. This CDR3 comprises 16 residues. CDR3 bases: TGCGCCAGCAGCGAGAACAGGGGGCAGCCCGAGCATGAGCAGTTCTTC. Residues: CASSENRGQPEHEQFF.

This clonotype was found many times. DNA of the CDR3: TGCGCCAGCAGCTTGACGGGGACCTACGAGCAGTACTTC. It is translated as CASSLTGTYEQYF. The chain combines TRBV5-1 with TRBJ2-7; a weak D match, TRBD2 (5 bases). The CDR3 consists of 13 residues. Germline V CDR1 and CDR2: SGHRS, YFSETQ. The V end was cut by 1 base, the J end by 2 bases, with 7 bases between.

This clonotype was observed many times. The CDR3, as DNA: TGTGCCAGCAGCCAAAACGGAGGGCCCGTCAACACTGAAGCTTTCTTT. Its protein is CASSQNGGPVNTEAFF. The chain combines TRBV4-2 with TRBJ1-1; D call uncertain. Germline V gene lookup returns CDR1 LGHNA and CDR2 YNFKEQ. CDR3 length: 16 residues. V dropped 2 bases and J dropped 2 bases, with 15 bases sitting between them.

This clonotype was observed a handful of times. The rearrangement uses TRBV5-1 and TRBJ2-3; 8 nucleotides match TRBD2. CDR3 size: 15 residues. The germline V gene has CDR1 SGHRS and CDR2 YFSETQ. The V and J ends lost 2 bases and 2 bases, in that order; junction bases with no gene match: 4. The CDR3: CASSLLAESTDTQYF. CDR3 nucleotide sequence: TGCGCCAGCAGCTTACTAGCGGAGTCCACAGATACGCAGTATTTT.

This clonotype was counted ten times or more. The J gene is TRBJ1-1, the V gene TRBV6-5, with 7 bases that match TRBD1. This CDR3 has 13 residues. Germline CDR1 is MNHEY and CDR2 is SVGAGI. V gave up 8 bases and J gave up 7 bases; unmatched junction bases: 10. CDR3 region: CASGRDRAYEAFF. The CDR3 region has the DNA TGTGCCAGCGGCCGGGACAGAGCGTATGAAGCTTTCTTT.

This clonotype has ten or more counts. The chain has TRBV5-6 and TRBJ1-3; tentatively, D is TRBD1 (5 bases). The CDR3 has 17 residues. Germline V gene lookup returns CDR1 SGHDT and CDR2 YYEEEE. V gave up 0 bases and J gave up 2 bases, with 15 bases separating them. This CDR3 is CASSLATAGVPGNTIYF. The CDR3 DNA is TGTGCCAGCAGCTTGGCCACGGCGGGGGTACCTGGAAACACCATATATTTT.

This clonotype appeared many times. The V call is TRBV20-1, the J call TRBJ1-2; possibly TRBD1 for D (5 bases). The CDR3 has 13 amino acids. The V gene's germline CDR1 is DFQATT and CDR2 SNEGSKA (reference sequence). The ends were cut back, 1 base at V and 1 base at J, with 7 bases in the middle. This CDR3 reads CSARGQGNYGYTF. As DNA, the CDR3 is TGCAGTGCTAGAGGCCAGGGTAACTATGGCTACACCTTC.

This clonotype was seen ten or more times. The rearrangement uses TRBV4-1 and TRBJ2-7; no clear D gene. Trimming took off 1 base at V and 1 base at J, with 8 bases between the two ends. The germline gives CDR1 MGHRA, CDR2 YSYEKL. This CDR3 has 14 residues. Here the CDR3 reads CASSQGPESYEQYF. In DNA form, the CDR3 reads TGCGCCAGCAGCCAAGGGCCAGAATCCTACGAGCAGTACTTC.

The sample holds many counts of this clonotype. This chain's CDR3 is CASSQRTGDFTDTQYF. As DNA, the CDR3 is TGTGCCAGCAGCCAACGGACAGGGGACTTCACAGATACGCAGTATTTT. The V gene is TRBV11-2, the J gene TRBJ2-3; 9 bases line up with TRBD1. The CDR3 runs to 16 residues. CDR1 is SGHAT, CDR2 FQNNGV, per germline. Trimming cost V 5 bases and J 2 bases; bases outside gene matches: 8.

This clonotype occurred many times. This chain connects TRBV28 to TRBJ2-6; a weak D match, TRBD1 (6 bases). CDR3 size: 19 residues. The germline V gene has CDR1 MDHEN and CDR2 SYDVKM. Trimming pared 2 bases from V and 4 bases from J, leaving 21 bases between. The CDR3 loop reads CASSLGTFRGSGGANVLTF. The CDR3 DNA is TGTGCCAGCAGTTTAGGGACCTTCAGGGGATCTGGCGGGGCCAACGTCCTGACTTTC. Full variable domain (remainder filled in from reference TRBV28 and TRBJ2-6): DVKVTQSSRYLVKRTGEKVFLECVQDMDHENMFWYRQDPGLGLRLIYFSYDVKMKEKGDIPEGYSVSREKKERFSLILESASTNQTSMYLCASSLGTFRGSGGANVLTFGAGSRLTVL.